A selection of T cell receptor beta chains follows, all from one sample in a study of T cell repertoires in cytomegalovirus infection. Their antigens are not known. TCRdb used MiXCR to reprocess the reads, holding one entry per CDR3 protein. The repertoire has some 590,000 distinct CDR3 sequences, roughly 43% of them found once; the top ten carry 48%. The sequencing used cultured PBMCs, collected from culture after CMV antigen stimulation. These receptors all stem from a human donor in good health (CMV status not recorded). Some clones in this sample may be carry-over from other donors' samples. Both conserved end residues are part of each CDR3. Each record gives: clone size, D gene, V gene, J gene, CDR3 DNA, CDR3 protein. The D gene is left open where the match is weak. Expanded clones get a size class; other rows say once, few or many, or leave the size out.

-	-	TRBV29-1	TRBJ2-5	TGCAGCGTTGGGGGTGGAGGGGAGACCCAGTACTTC	CSVGGGGETQYF
-	TRBD1	TRBV9	TRBJ2-5	TGTGCCAGCAGCCCCGGGACAGGGGTTGTAGAGACCCAGTACTTC	CASSPGTGVVETQYF
few	TRBD1	TRBV6-1	TRBJ2-5	TGTGCCAGCAGTGCTTCCGTCAGGGGGAGTGGAGAGACCCAGTACTTC	CASSASVRGSGETQYF
few	-	TRBV7-8	TRBJ2-6	TGTGCCAGCAGCTCCCAATATTACGGGGCTGGGGCCAACGTCCTGACTTTC	CASSSQYYGAGANVLTF
few	TRBD2	TRBV7-2	TRBJ2-7	TGTGCCAGCAGCTGGGGACTAGCGGGAAGAGAGCAGTACTTC	CASSWGLAGREQYF
-	-	TRBV29-1	TRBJ1-4	TGCAGCGTTGGAGGGACAAATGAAAAACTGTTTTTT	CSVGGTNEKLFF
-	-	TRBV18	TRBJ2-5	TGTGCCAGCTCCCCGGCGGGCAGAAACCAAGGGACCCAGTACTTC	CASSPAGRNQGTQYF
few	-	TRBV4-2	TRBJ1-4	TGTGCCAGCAGCCAAGTATGGGGCAGCACTAATGAAAAACTGTTTTTT	CASSQVWGSTNEKLFF
-	-	TRBV7-6	TRBJ2-1	TGTGCCAGCAGCTTAGGGTGGGAGGTCTACAATGAGCAGTTCTTC	CASSLGWEVYNEQFF
-	-	TRBV27	TRBJ2-1	TGTGCCAGCATCCCTCGGGGCTCCTACAATGAGCAGTTCTTC	CASIPRGSYNEQFF
once	TRBD2	TRBV9	TRBJ2-5	TGTGCCAGCAGCGCGGGACTAACCGTGGAGACCCAGTACTTC	CASSAGLTVETQYF
once	-	TRBV19	TRBJ2-3	TGTGCCAGTAGTATACAGCTGTATCAAGATACGCAGTATTTT	CASSIQLYQDTQYF
-	-	TRBV7-6	TRBJ2-1	TGTGCCAGCAGCCCAGAAGTTCTAGGTGAGCAGTTCTTC	CASSPEVLGEQFF
few	-	TRBV12-3/TRBV12-4	TRBJ1-6	TGTGCCAGCAGTTTACTTCGGGGGAGTAATTCACCCCTCCACTTT	CASSLLRGSNSPLHF
-	-	TRBV12-3/TRBV12-4	TRBJ1-2	TGTGCCAGCGAGCCTGGGGGGCTGAACTATGGCTACACCTTC	CASEPGGLNYGYTF
-	TRBD1	TRBV5-1	TRBJ1-5	TGCGCCAGCAGCCCAACAGGGGGCCGTATCCAGCCCCAGCATTTT	CASSPTGGRIQPQHF
few	TRBD2	TRBV7-8	TRBJ2-7	TGTGCCAGCAGCTCGTCTTACGGGACTAGCGGGGGAAATTGGTACTTC	CASSSSYGTSGGNWYF
-	TRBD2	TRBV9	TRBJ2-1	TGTGCCAGCAGCCCCGGGACTAGCGGGAGGACGCAGTTCTTC	CASSPGTSGRTQFF
-	TRBD2	TRBV6-9	TRBJ2-7	TGTGCCAGCAGTTCCCTAGCGGGAGCGTCCTACGAGCAGTACTTC	CASSSLAGASYEQYF
few	TRBD1	TRBV4-2	TRBJ2-6	TGTGCCAGCAGCGCCGGGACAGGGTTGGGTGGGGCCAACGTCCTGACTTTC	CASSAGTGLGGANVLTF
few	-	TRBV24-1	TRBJ2-1	TGTGCCACCGGGGACTTTCAATCCTACAATGAGCAGTTCTTC	CATGDFQSYNEQFF
few	TRBD2	TRBV20-1	TRBJ2-1	TGCAGTGCCGGAGGAGGGACTAGCGGGAGGGCCTACAATGAGCAGTTCTTC	CSAGGGTSGRAYNEQFF
many	-	TRBV7-2	TRBJ1-2	TGTGCCAGCAGCTCAACAGGAAACTATGGCTACACCTTC	CASSSTGNYGYTF
many	-	TRBV7-2	TRBJ2-5	TGTGCCAGCAGCCCGGACAGCCTTGGGGAGACCCAGTACTTC	CASSPDSLGETQYF
-	-	TRBV7-2	TRBJ1-2	TGTGCCAGCAGCTTAAAGTCCGAGGGAGTTAATGGCTACACCTTC	CASSLKSEGVNGYTF
many	-	TRBV7-2	TRBJ1-2	TGTGCCAGCAGCTTAGTCGGGAACCGCCATGGCTACACCTTC	CASSLVGNRHGYTF
-	TRBD2	TRBV10-3	TRBJ2-1	TGTGCCATCAGTGAGGGGAGGACTAGTGGTAATGAGCAGTTCTTC	CAISEGRTSGNEQFF
-	TRBD2	TRBV6-6	TRBJ2-5	TGTGCCAGCAGTTATGGGGCGGGGGGGCAAGAGACCCAGTACTTC	CASSYGAGGQETQYF
few	-	TRBV28	TRBJ1-3	TGTGCCAGCAGTCGATGGTCCCAGGATCGGCCTGGAAACACCATATATTTT	CASSRWSQDRPGNTIYF
-	-	TRBV7-6	TRBJ2-1	TGTGCCAGCAGCTTAGCATGGTACAATGAGCAGTTCTTC	CASSLAWYNEQFF
-	TRBD2	TRBV20-1	TRBJ2-7	TGCAGTGCTCAAGCCCTAGCGGGGGGCGTCTACGAGCAGTACTTC	CSAQALAGGVYEQYF
few	-	TRBV24-1	TRBJ2-5	TGTGCCACCAGCCAGACTGCGGGGGAGACCCAGTACTTC	CATSQTAGETQYF
few	-	TRBV7-2	TRBJ1-5	TGTGCCAGCAGCTTTACAGGGAGGAGCAATCAGCCCCAGCATTTT	CASSFTGRSNQPQHF
-	-	TRBV20-1	TRBJ1-3	TGCAGTGCTAGCGAGACCGCCTCTGGAAACACCATATATTTT	CSASETASGNTIYF
-	-	TRBV7-2	TRBJ2-3	TGTGCCAGCAGCTCAATCCCGGTAGATACGCAGTATTTT	CASSSIPVDTQYF
-	TRBD2	TRBV11-2	TRBJ2-1	TGTGCCAGCAGCTTGCTAGCGGGATTTCATGAGCAGTTCTTC	CASSLLAGFHEQFF
-	-	TRBV20-1	TRBJ2-7	TGCAGTGCGGCTAGAACGGGGGTCTCCTACGAGCAGTACTTC	CSAARTGVSYEQYF